This TCR beta chain was recorded in a study of cytomegalovirus exposure and HLA in healthy donors. Per germline, CDR1 MDHEN and CDR2 SYDVKM. The CDR3 is 12 residues long. V was shortened by 6 bases and J by 2 bases, with 7 bases between the two germline ends. Donors likely had unrecorded immune exposures despite being nominally healthy when sampled. The PCR had 60 Vbeta and 13 Jbeta primers. Clones were read by immunoSEQ multiplex PCR, and TCRdb kept only the in-frame ones, dropping some. The sample holds over 200,000 clones. This clonotype was sampled from a woman aged 30 to 39 in good health and CMV-seropositive. The sample taken for sequencing was PBMCs. This sequence joins TRBV28 and TRBJ1-1; no reliable D call. CDR3 sequence: CASRLTNTEAFF. CDR3 nucleotide sequence: TGTGCCAGCAGGCTTACAAACACTGAAGCTTTCTTT.